This T cell receptor beta chain was obtained from a study of blood T cell repertoires in COVID-19. Study-level background: Some COVID-19 samples were acute and others convalescent; all came from the United States, Italy and Spain. From T cells, B-cell-depleted T cells, or PBMCs came the material, which was cDNA or gDNA.

Study processing details: Using reference gene primer amplification, nucleated cell counts were estimated. Sequencing used immunoSEQ multiplex PCR; TCRdb keeps in-frame clones, though not all of them. V and J calls and clone size are copied from that table; D and trimming were computed from the DNA. The table shows about 310,000 clones, with 90% occurring only once. Enrolled during active infection, Seattle patients were then followed longitudinally. The length of the CDR3 is 18 residues. In germline, CDR1 is SGDLS, CDR2 YYNGEE. The V and J ends lost 7 bases and 0 bases respectively, with 24 bases between them.

Sequencing was carried out using peripheral blood. The sequence derives from a woman aged 40 to 50 with COVID-19, enrolled during active disease. The rearrangement uses TRBV9 and TRBJ2-3, with a tentative D call TRBD1 (6 bases). CDR3 loop: CASGLGHPISPSTDTQYF. CDR3 DNA: TGTGCCAGCGGCCTGGGACACCCGATAAGTCCCAGCACAGATACGCAGTATTTT.